This T cell receptor (beta chain) was recorded in a study of blood T cell repertoires in COVID-19. For the study at large: Samples came from the United States, Italy and Spain, spanning acute and convalescent COVID-19. Sources were T cells, B-cell-depleted T cells, or PBMCs; the material itself was cDNA or gDNA.

This clone has a single count. This specimen includes other DNA sequences encoding the same CDR3. Germline CDR1 is SGHVS and CDR2 is FQNEAQ. This CDR3 region has 13 residues. V lost 9 bases to trimming and J lost 0 bases, with 11 bases between them. Per the original methods: Reference gene primer amplification yielded estimated nucleated cell counts. Produced via immunoSEQ multiplex PCR; TCRdb's table is partial and in-frame only. The V and J calls and clone size were taken over from that table, and D and trimming were inferred from the DNA. The data hold about 100,000 clones, with approximately 89% observed a single time.

The chain combines TRBV7-8 with TRBJ1-1; D is unresolved. This clonotype was sampled from a young woman with acute or convalescent COVID-19. Sequencing was done on a sample of peripheral blood. The DNA of the CDR3 is TGTGCCAGTCGCCGAGACTTGAACACTGAAGCTTTCTTT. It specifies CASRRDLNTEAFF.